The 7 T cell receptor beta chains reported below all come from one sample, sequenced in a study of graft-versus-host responses after intestinal transplantation. Data came from immunoSEQ multiplex PCR; TCRdb stores just in-frame clones and leaves some out. In the table there are roughly 99,000 clones, roughly 86% of which are singletons. Their specific antigens are unknown. Sequenced here: unstimulated CD4+ T cells sorted from spleen or lymph node cells, sampled before transplant. The receptor source for this set is a human donor who was the organ donor for an intestinal transplant.

This clone was detected only once. The chain is built from TRBV5-1 and TRBJ1-6, with D maybe TRBD1 (5 bases). In germline, CDR1 is SGHRS, CDR2 YFSETQ. This CDR3 comprises 14 residues. V was trimmed by 5 bases and J by 7 bases, leaving 13 bases between them. The CDR3 loop reads CASSTGTDNSPLHF. The CDR3, as DNA: TGCGCCAGCAGTACCGGGACGGACAATTCACCCCTCCACTTT.

The rearrangement links TRBV5-1 to TRBJ2-5, with D possibly being TRBD1 (6 bases). CDR3 length: 15 amino acids. V was trimmed by 4 bases and J by 1 base, leaving 14 bases between them. Germline V gives CDR1 SGHRS, CDR2 YFSETQ. CDR3 in DNA: TGCGCCAGCAGCCCGTATACAGGGCCCCAAGAGACCCAGTACTTC. It codes for CASSPYTGPQETQYF.

The chain combines TRBV28 with TRBJ2-1, with 7 bases lining up with TRBD1. Germline-derived CDR1 and CDR2 are MDHEN and SYDVKM. This CDR3 has 15 amino acids. The V and J ends lost 5 bases and 10 bases, in that order; junction bases with no gene match: 14. DNA for the CDR3: TGTGCCAGCAGTCCGGCCGGGACAGCCTTAGGGGAGCAGTTCTTC. Translating gives CASSPAGTALGEQFF.

The V call is TRBV6-6, the J call TRBJ2-2; perhaps TRBD1 as D (5 bases). Trimming cost V 6 bases and J 1 base, with 9 bases left between them. Per the germline V gene, CDR1 is MNHNY and CDR2 is SVGAGI (reference sequence). The CDR3 loop spans 14 amino acids. In DNA, the CDR3 is TGTGCCAGCAGACCGACAGAGAACACCGGGGAGCTGTTTTTT. This encodes CASRPTENTGELFF.

V and J are TRBV28 and TRBJ1-3; no reliable D call. CDR3 length equals 14 residues. The V end was cut by 6 bases, the J end by 2 bases, with 11 bases between. Per the germline V gene, CDR1 is MDHEN and CDR2 is SYDVKM. The CDR3 DNA follows: TGTGCCAGCAGCACGCAGAATCCTGGAAACACCATATATTTT. This codes for CASSTQNPGNTIYF.

This chain joins TRBV25-1 and TRBJ2-1; no clear D gene. Germline V CDR1 and CDR2: MGHDK, SYGVNS. V lost 3 bases and J 3 bases, leaving 6 bases between the germline ends. CDR3 size: 13 residues. CDR3 sequence: CASSDIFYNEQFF. In DNA form, the CDR3 reads TGTGCCAGCAGTGACATATTCTACAATGAGCAGTTCTTC.

As to this clone: This sample also contains other DNA sequences that code for the same CDR3. The CDR3 loop reads CASNHQGKTEAFF. CDR3 DNA sequence: TGTGCCAGCAATCATCAGGGGAAGACTGAAGCTTTCTTT. The chain joins TRBV6-5 to TRBJ1-1, with D perhaps TRBD1 (6 bases). The CDR3 extends over 13 amino acids. Germline values: CDR1 MNHEY, CDR2 SVGAGI. Trimming took off 7 bases at V and 5 bases at J, with 14 bases between the two ends.